One and the same sample provided the 18 T cell receptor beta chains below, sequenced in a study of cytomegalovirus exposure and HLA in healthy donors. Primers: 60 Vbeta forward and 13 Jbeta reverse. Sequencing used immunoSEQ multiplex PCR; TCRdb keeps in-frame clones, though not all of them. The sample includes 200,000 to 300,000 clones, just under 85% of them seen just once. Sequencing used PBMCs. The receptors shown here come from a middle-aged woman in good health and CMV-seropositive.

The chain joins TRBV14 to TRBJ2-1, with 8 nucleotides matching TRBD1. This CDR3 spans 14 amino acids. Germline trimming cut 4 bases from V and 6 bases from J; bases unmatched to any gene: 5. The germline gives CDR1 SGHDN, CDR2 FVKESK. This CDR3 reads CASSRDRWGNEQFF. The CDR3 bases are TGTGCCAGCAGCCGGGACAGGTGGGGCAATGAGCAGTTCTTC.

The chain has TRBV19 and TRBJ2-7, with 9 bases lining up with TRBD2. The V gene end was trimmed by 5 bases and the J gene end by 3 bases; junction bases not matched to a gene: 14. The CDR3 consists of 17 residues. Per germline, CDR1 LNHDA and CDR2 SQIVND (reference sequence). CDR3 region: CASSFGLARTGYYEQYF. CDR3 sequence (DNA): TGTGCCAGTAGTTTCGGACTAGCGAGAACCGGGTACTACGAGCAGTACTTC.

V gene TRBV10-3 combines with J gene TRBJ1-4; 8 nucleotides line up with TRBD1. The CDR3 spans 12 residues. Germline V lookup: CDR1 ENHRY, CDR2 SYGVKD. After removal of 10 bases from V and 8 bases from J, the junction contained 6 bases not matched to a gene. The DNA for the CDR3 is TGTGCCAGCAGGGGGCGGGAAGAAAAACTGTTTTTT. It is translated as CASRGREEKLFF.

The V gene is TRBV4-2, the J gene TRBJ2-5; 9 nucleotides align to TRBD1. The J call is uncertain, as TRBJ2-7 better fits the DNA end. This CDR3 is built from 15 residues. Germline V gene sequence: CDR1 LGHNA, CDR2 YNFKEQ. Written as DNA, the CDR3 is TGTGCCAGCAGCCAAACGGGACAGGGATCCTACGAGCAGTACTTC. Translating gives CASSQTGQGSYEQYF.

The chain is built from TRBV2 and TRBJ2-1, with TRBD1 matching over 9 bases. Unmatched junction bases numbered 7, after V lost 7 bases and J lost 0 bases. From germline, CDR1 is SNHLY and CDR2 FYNNEI. The length of the CDR3 is 16 residues. CDR3 coding DNA: TGTGCCAGCAAGGGACAGGGATCATTCTCCTACAATGAGCAGTTCTTC. Translating gives CASKGQGSFSYNEQFF.

In this sample, this clone turned up a few times. V and J are TRBV29-1 and TRBJ2-7; 11 bases match TRBD2. The CDR3 has 14 amino acids. V was pared by 5 bases and J by 3 bases, with 6 bases of the junction left unmatched. The germline V gene has CDR1 SQVTM and CDR2 ANQGSEA. Here the CDR3 reads CSVQLAGAVYEQYF. The CDR3 nucleotides read TGCAGCGTTCAACTAGCGGGAGCGGTCTACGAGCAGTACTTC.

This chain connects TRBV30 to TRBJ1-2; perhaps TRBD1 as D (6 bases). Trimming cost V 5 bases and J 7 bases, with 17 bases left between them. From germline, CDR1 is GTSNPN and CDR2 SVGIG (reference sequence). This CDR3 contains 13 residues. CDR3 sequence (DNA): TGTGCCTGGCAGGGGTTTCGAGTTTTTGGCTACACCTTC. As protein: CAWQGFRVFGYTF. Together with reference TRBV30 and TRBJ1-2, the CDR3 gives the full variable domain: SQTIHQWPATLVQPVGSPLSLECTVEGTSNPNLYWYRQAAGRGLQLLFYSVGIGQISSEVPQNLSASRPQDRQFILSSKKLLLSDSGFYLCAWQGFRVFGYTFGSGTRLTVV.

This chain connects TRBV19 to TRBJ2-5; 10 bases are a match to TRBD2. CDR3 length: 15 residues. Germline lookup yields CDR1 LNHDA and CDR2 SQIVND (reference sequence). V shed 5 bases, J shed 3 bases, and the junction held 6 bases outside the gene matches. The DNA for the CDR3 is TGTGCCAGTAGTTCCATTGGACTAGCGGAAGAGACCCAGTACTTC. Its translation: CASSSIGLAEETQYF.

This chain links TRBV30 with TRBJ2-7, with D tentatively TRBD1 (5 bases). V dropped 5 bases and J dropped 2 bases, with 10 bases sitting between them. Per germline, CDR1 GTSNPN and CDR2 SVGIG (reference sequence). The CDR3 totals 12 residues. The CDR3 DNA is TGTGCCTGGGCAGACAGAACCTACGAGCAGTACTTC. This translates into CAWADRTYEQYF.

The CDR3 region is CASSLDSSNEKLFF. DNA for the CDR3: TGTGCCAGCAGCTTAGACAGTTCGAATGAAAAACTGTTTTTT. V gene TRBV7-8 combines with J gene TRBJ1-4; D unclear. Germline-derived CDR1 and CDR2 are SGHVS and FQNEAQ. The CDR3 loop spans 14 amino acids. The germline V and J ends were trimmed by 1 base and 5 bases, with 8 bases remaining between them.

V is TRBV14 and J is TRBJ1-6, with D possibly matching TRBD1 (5 bases). The V end lost 1 base, the J end lost 7 bases, and 11 bases lay between the germline ends. Germline assignment: CDR1 SGHDN and CDR2 FVKESK. The CDR3 is 15 amino acids. CDR3 loop: CASSQVSTGNSPLHF. The CDR3 region has the DNA TGTGCCAGCAGCCAAGTCTCAACAGGCAATTCACCCCTCCACTTT. Looking up the rest from reference TRBV14 and TRBJ1-6 gives the full variable domain: EAGVTQFPSHSVIEKGQTVTLRCDPISGHDNLYWYRRVMGKEIKFLLHFVKESKQDESGMPNNRFLAERTGGTYSTLKVQPAELEDSGVYFCASSQVSTGNSPLHFGNGTRLTVT.

This chain joins TRBV7-8 and TRBJ2-5; weak D call: TRBD1 (6 bases). The CDR3 extends over 15 amino acids. Germline CDR1 SGHVS, CDR2 FQNEAQ. The ends were cut back, 5 bases at V and 4 bases at J, with 17 bases in the middle. DNA of the CDR3: TGTGCCAGCAGCCAGGGGCAGGGTCTCCCAGAGACCCAGTACTTC. It specifies CASSQGQGLPETQYF.

The chain is built from TRBV7-9 and TRBJ1-4; D is ambiguous. Trimming took off 5 bases at V and 0 bases at J, with 13 bases between the two ends. The germline V gene has CDR1 SEHNR and CDR2 FQNEAQ (reference sequence). This CDR3 contains 16 residues. The CDR3 DNA is TGTGCCAGCAGCCACAGTGACACCCCAACTAATGAAAAACTGTTTTTT. This gives the protein CASSHSDTPTNEKLFF. The complete variable domain, with remaining parts taken from reference TRBV7-9 and TRBJ1-4, reads DTGVSQNPRHKITKRGQNVTFRCDPISEHNRLYWYRQTLGQGPEFLTYFQNEAQLEKSRLLSDRFSAERPKGSFSTLEIQRTEQGDSAMYLCASSHSDTPTNEKLFFGSGTQLSVL.

This clone was recorded a few times. The J gene is TRBJ1-4, the V gene TRBV29-1, with D possibly matching TRBD1 (6 bases). Germline values: CDR1 SQVTM, CDR2 ANQGSEA. This CDR3 has 15 amino acids. The germline V and J ends were trimmed by 5 bases and 1 base, with 14 bases remaining between them. The CDR3 DNA reads TGCAGCGTTCCGTATTTACAGGGAACTAATGAAAAACTGTTTTTT. This gives the protein CSVPYLQGTNEKLFF. Variable domain in full (rest from reference TRBV29-1 and TRBJ1-4): SAVISQKPSRDICQRGTSLTIQCQVDSQVTMMFWYRQQPGQSLTLIATANQGSEATYESGFVIDKFPISRPNLTFSTLTVSNMSPEDSSIYLCSVPYLQGTNEKLFFGSGTQLSVL.

V is TRBV28 and J is TRBJ1-5, with TRBD1 matching over 9 bases. Trimming at V came to 6 bases and at J to 3 bases, leaving 6 bases not matched to a gene. This CDR3 contains 15 residues. CDR1 and CDR2 (germline): MDHEN, SYDVKM. The CDR3 nucleotides are TGTGCCAGCAGCCCGGGACAGGGTATCAATCAGCCCCAGCATTTT. This gives the protein CASSPGQGINQPQHF.

V gene TRBV30 combines with J gene TRBJ1-3, with 7 bases that match TRBD1. There are 16 residues in the CDR3. Germline CDR1 and CDR2: GTSNPN and SVGIG (reference sequence). V was clipped by 2 bases and J by 0 bases; unmatched bases: 7. This CDR3 is CAWSSGQFVSGNTIYF. The DNA for the CDR3 is TGTGCCTGGAGTTCGGGACAGTTTGTCTCTGGAAACACCATATATTTT.

This chain links TRBV11-2 with TRBJ2-5, with 11 bases fitting TRBD2. Gene TRBJ2-7 matches the end of the DNA better, so the J call may be wrong. CDR3 size: 16 residues. In germline, CDR1 is SGHAT, CDR2 FQNNGV. Here the CDR3 reads CASSSNLAGGTYEQYF. DNA of the CDR3: TGTGCCAGCAGCTCCAATCTAGCGGGAGGCACCTACGAGCAGTACTTC.

The chain carries TRBV28 and TRBJ1-3; 9 positions agree with TRBD1. With V trimmed by 4 bases and J by 6 bases, 4 bases remained unmatched. Germline CDR1 reads MDHEN; CDR2 reads SYDVKM. This CDR3 spans 14 amino acids. CDR3: CASSSQGAENTIYF. The CDR3 nucleotides read TGTGCCAGCAGTTCACAGGGGGCCGAAAACACCATATATTTT.